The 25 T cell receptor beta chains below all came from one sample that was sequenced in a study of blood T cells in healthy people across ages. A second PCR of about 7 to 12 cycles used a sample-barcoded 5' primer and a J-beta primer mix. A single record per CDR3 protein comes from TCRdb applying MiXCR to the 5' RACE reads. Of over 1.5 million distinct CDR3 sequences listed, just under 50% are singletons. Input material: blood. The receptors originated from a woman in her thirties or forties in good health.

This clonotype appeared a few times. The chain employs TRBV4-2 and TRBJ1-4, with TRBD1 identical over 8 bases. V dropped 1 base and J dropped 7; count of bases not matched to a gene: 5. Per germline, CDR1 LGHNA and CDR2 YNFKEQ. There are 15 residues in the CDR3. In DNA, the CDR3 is TGTGCCAGCAGCCAAGGGGGGGACAGGTCTGAAAAACTGTTTTTT. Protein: CASSQGGDRSEKLFF.

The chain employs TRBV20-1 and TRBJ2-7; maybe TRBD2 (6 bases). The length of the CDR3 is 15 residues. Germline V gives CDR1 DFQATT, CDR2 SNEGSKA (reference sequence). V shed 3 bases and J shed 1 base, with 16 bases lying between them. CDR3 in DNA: TGCAGTGCTAGGGGTGGCCTAGCGTCATCCTACGAGCAGTACTTC. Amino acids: CSARGGLASSYEQYF.

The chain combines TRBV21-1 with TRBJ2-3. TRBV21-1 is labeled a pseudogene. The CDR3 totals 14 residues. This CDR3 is CASSKKGSPDTQYF. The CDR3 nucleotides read TGTGCCAGCAGCAAAAAGGGTAGCCCAGATACGCAGTATTTT.

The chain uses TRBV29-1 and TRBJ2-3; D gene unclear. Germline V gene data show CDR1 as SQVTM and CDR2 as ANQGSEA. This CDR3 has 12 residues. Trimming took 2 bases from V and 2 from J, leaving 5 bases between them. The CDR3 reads CSVEHPTDTQYF. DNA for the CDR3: TGCAGCGTTGAACATCCCACAGATACGCAGTATTTT.

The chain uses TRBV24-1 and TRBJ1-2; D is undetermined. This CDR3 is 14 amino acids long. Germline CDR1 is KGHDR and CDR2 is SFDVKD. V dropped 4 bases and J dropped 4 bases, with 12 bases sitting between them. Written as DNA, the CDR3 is TGTGCCACCAGTGAGCGGGGATTTTTCTATGGCTACACCTTC. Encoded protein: CATSERGFFYGYTF.

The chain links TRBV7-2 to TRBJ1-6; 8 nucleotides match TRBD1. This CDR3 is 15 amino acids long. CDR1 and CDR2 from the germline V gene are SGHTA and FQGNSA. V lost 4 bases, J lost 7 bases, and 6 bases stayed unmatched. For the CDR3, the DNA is TGTGCCAGCAGCTCCCCGACAGGGGCCAATTCACCCCTCCACTTT. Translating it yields CASSSPTGANSPLHF. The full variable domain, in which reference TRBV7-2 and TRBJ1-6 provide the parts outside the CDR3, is GAGVSQSPSNKVTEKGKDVELRCDPISGHTALYWYRQSLGQGLEFLIYFQGNSAPDKSGLPSDRFSAERTGGSVSTLTIQRTQQEDSAVYLCASSSPTGANSPLHFGNGTRLTVT.

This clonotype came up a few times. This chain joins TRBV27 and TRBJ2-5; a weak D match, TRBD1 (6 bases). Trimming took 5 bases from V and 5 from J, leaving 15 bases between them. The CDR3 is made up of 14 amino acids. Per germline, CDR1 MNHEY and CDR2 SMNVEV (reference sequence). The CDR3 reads CASSPYLRGETQYF. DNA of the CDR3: TGTGCCAGCAGTCCGTATCTTAGGGGGGAGACCCAGTACTTC.

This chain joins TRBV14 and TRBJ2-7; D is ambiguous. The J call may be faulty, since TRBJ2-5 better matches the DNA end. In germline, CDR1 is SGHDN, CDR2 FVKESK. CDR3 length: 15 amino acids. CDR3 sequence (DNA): TGTGCCAGCAGCCAAGTTAATGGGGTGGGAGAGACCCAGTACTTC. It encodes CASSQVNGVGETQYF.

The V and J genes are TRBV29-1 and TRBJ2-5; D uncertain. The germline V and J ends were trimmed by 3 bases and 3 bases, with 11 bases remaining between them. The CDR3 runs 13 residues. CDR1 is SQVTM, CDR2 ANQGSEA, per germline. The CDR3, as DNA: TGCAGCGTTGATACACTGGAAGAAGAGACCCAGTACTTC. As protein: CSVDTLEEETQYF.

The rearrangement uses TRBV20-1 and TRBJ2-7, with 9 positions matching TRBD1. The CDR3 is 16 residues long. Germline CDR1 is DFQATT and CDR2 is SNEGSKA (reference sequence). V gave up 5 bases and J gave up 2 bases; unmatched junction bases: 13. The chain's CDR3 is CSAPKAGGQGTYEQYF. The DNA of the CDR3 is TGCAGTGCTCCAAAGGCAGGGGGACAGGGTACCTACGAGCAGTACTTC.

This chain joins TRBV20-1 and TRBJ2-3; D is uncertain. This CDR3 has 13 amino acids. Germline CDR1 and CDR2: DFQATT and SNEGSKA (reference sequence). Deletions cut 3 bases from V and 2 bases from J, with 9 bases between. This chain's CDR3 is CSARLRFTDTQYF. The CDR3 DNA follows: TGCAGTGCTAGGCTACGCTTCACAGATACGCAGTATTTT.

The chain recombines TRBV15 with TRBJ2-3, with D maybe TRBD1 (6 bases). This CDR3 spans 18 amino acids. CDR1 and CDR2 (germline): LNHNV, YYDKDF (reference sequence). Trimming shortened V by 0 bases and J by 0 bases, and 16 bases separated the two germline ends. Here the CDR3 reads CATSREKDQGISTDTQYF. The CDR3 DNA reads TGTGCCACCAGCAGAGAAAAGGACCAGGGGATAAGCACAGATACGCAGTATTTT.

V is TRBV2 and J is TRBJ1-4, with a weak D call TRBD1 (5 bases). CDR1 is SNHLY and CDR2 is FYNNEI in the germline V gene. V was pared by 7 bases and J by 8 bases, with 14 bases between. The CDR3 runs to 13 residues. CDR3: CASKGTKSEKLFF. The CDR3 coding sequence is TGTGCCAGCAAAGGGACCAAATCCGAAAAACTGTTTTTT. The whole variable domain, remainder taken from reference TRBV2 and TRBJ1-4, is EPEVTQTPSHQVTQMGQEVILRCVPISNHLYFYWYRQILGQKVEFLVSFYNNEISEKSEIFDDQFSVERPDGSNFTLKIRSTKLEDSAMYFCASKGTKSEKLFFGSGTQLSVL.

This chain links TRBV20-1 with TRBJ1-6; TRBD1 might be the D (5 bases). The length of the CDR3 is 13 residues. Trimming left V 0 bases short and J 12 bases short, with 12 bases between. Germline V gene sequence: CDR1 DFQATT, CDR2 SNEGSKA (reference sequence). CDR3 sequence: CSARDGGRGPLHF. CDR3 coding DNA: TGCAGTGCTAGAGACGGGGGGAGGGGACCCCTCCACTTT.

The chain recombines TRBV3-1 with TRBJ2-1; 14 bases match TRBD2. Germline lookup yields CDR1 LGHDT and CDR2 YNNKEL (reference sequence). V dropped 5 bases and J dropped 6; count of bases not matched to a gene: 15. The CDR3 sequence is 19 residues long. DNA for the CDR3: TGTGCCAGCAGCACCGGCCCGGGACTAGCGGGGGCTAAATCCAATGAGCAGTTCTTC. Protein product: CASSTGPGLAGAKSNEQFF.

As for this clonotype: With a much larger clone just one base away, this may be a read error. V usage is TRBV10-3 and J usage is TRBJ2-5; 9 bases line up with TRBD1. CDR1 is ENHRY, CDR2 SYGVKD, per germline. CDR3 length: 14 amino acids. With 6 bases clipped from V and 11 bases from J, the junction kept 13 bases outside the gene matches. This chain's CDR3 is CAIRGQGNYNEQYF. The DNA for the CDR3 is TGTGCCATCAGGGGACAGGGAAATTACAATGAGCAGTACTTC.

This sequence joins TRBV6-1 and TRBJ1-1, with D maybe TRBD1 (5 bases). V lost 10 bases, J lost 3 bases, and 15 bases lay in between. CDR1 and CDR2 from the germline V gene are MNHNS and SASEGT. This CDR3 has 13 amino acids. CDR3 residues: CATMRGVDTEAFF. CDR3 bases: TGTGCCACCATGAGAGGGGTAGACACTGAAGCTTTCTTT.

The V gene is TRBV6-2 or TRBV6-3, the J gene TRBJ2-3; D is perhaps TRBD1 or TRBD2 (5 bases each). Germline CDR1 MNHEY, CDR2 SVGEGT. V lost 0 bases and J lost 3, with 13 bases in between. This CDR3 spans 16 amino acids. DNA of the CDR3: TGTGCCAGCAGTTACTCGGACATCCGAGGGACAGATACGCAGTATTTT. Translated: CASSYSDIRGTDTQYF.

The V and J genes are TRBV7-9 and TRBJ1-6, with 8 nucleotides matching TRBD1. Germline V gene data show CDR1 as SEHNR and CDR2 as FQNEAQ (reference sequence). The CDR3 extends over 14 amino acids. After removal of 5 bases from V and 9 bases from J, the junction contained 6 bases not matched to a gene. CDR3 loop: CASSQTGDSSPLHF. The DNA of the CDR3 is TGTGCCAGCAGCCAGACAGGGGACAGTTCACCCCTCCACTTT.

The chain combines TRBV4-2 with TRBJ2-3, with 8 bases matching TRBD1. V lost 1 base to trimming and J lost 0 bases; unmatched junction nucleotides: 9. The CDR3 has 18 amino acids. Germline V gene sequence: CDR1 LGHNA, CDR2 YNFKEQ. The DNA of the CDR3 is TGTGCCAGCAGCCAAGGGGAGATGACAGGGGTCAGCACAGATACGCAGTATTTT. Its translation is CASSQGEMTGVSTDTQYF.

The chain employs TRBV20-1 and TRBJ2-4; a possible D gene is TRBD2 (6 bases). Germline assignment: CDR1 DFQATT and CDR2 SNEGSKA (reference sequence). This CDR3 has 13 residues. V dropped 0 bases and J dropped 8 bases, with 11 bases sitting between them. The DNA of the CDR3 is TGCAGTGCTAGAGATTGGGGGGACGACATTCAGTACTTC. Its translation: CSARDWGDDIQYF.

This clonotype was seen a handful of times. CDR3 nucleotides: TGTGCCAGCAGACGCGGGGGCCACAATGAGCAGTTCTTC. Its protein product is CASRRGGHNEQFF. The chain employs TRBV28 and TRBJ2-1, with D possibly TRBD2 on 7 matching bases. Trimming shortened V by 6 bases and J by 5 bases, and 11 bases separated the two germline ends. This CDR3 comprises 13 residues. Germline-derived CDR1 and CDR2 are MDHEN and SYDVKM.

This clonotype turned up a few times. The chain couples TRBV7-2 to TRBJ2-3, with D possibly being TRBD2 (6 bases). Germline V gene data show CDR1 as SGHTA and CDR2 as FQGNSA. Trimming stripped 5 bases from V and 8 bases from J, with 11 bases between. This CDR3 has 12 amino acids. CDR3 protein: CASSPGLPTQYF. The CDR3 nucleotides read TGTGCCAGCAGCCCGGGACTGCCTACGCAGTATTTT.

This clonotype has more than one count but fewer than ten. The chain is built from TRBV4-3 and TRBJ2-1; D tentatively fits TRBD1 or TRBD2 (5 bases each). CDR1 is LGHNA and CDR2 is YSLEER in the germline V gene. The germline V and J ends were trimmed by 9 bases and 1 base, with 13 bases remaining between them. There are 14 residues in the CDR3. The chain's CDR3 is CARRGSVSYNEQFF. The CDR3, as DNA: TGCGCCAGGAGGGGCTCAGTTTCCTACAATGAGCAGTTCTTC.

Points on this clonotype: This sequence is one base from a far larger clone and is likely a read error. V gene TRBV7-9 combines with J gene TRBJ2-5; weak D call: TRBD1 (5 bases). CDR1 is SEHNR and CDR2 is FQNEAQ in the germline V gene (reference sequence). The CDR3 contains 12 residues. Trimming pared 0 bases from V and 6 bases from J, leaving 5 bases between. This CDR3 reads CASSLAGQTQYF. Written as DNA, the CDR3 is TGTGCCAGCAGCTTAGCGGGGCAGACCCAGTACTTC.